The 5 T cell receptor beta chains presented below share a single source sample, sequenced in a study of OX40 agonist ivuxolimab in advanced cancers. Libraries were prepared through the immunoSEQ multiplex PCR assay. Drawn from immuneACCESS, this table holds only the in-frame rearrangements with V and J called that TCRdb kept. Clones are partly lost; checked studies trace under half to an unresolved V gene and leave the rest unexplained. Recorded for this sample are about 41,000 clones; approximately 88% of them occurred a single time. The ten largest clones capture over 20% of the sample. Specimen: CD4+ or CD8+ T cells sorted from blood, collected in a trial of the OX40 agonist ivuxolimab. These receptors all stem from an adult with an advanced solid tumor such as melanoma, head and neck, liver or kidney cancer.

The chain employs TRBV7-3 and TRBJ2-1; 9 bases align to TRBD2. Trimming at V came to 3 bases and at J to 4 bases, leaving 7 bases not matched to a gene. From germline, CDR1 is SGHTA and CDR2 FQGTGA. CDR3 length equals 16 residues. For the CDR3, the DNA is TGTGCCAGCAGCTTCTCCGGGACTAGCCGGTACAATGAGCAGTTCTTC. Protein: CASSFSGTSRYNEQFF.

This chain links TRBV6-1 with TRBJ2-7, with a weak D call TRBD1 (5 bases). This CDR3 comprises 15 residues. Germline lookup yields CDR1 MNHNS and CDR2 SASEGT. Trimming cost V 3 bases and J 1 base, with 13 bases left between them. The CDR3 coding sequence is TGTGCCAGCAGTGAGTGGCAGGGATCTTCCTACGAGCAGTACTTC. Translation gives CASSEWQGSSYEQYF.

This chain uses TRBV7-9 with TRBJ1-1, with a weak D call TRBD1 (5 bases). V lost 7 bases to trimming and J lost 4 bases, with 10 bases between them. CDR1 is SEHNR and CDR2 is FQNEAQ in the germline V gene (reference sequence). The CDR3 is 12 residues long. This chain's CDR3 is CASTGLSTEAFF. CDR3 DNA sequence: TGTGCCAGCACAGGGTTAAGCACTGAAGCTTTCTTT.

This chain joins TRBV30 and TRBJ2-1; 7 bases map to TRBD2. J was trimmed by 0 bases and V by 0 bases; bases with no gene match: 2. Germline V gives CDR1 GTSNPN, CDR2 SVGIG (reference sequence). The CDR3 is 15 residues long. DNA of the CDR3: TGTGCCTGGAGTGTGGGGGGGACCTCCTACAATGAGCAGTTCTTC. Translating gives CAWSVGGTSYNEQFF.

The chain joins TRBV4-1 to TRBJ2-7; the match to TRBD2 covers 7 bases. Per germline, CDR1 MGHRA and CDR2 YSYEKL. The trim removed 1 base at V and 2 bases at J, leaving 8 bases unmatched. CDR3 length: 16 amino acids. The CDR3, as DNA: TGCGCCAGCAGCCAAGTCGGTACTAGCGAGACCTACGAGCAGTACTTC. This sequence encodes CASSQVGTSETYEQYF.